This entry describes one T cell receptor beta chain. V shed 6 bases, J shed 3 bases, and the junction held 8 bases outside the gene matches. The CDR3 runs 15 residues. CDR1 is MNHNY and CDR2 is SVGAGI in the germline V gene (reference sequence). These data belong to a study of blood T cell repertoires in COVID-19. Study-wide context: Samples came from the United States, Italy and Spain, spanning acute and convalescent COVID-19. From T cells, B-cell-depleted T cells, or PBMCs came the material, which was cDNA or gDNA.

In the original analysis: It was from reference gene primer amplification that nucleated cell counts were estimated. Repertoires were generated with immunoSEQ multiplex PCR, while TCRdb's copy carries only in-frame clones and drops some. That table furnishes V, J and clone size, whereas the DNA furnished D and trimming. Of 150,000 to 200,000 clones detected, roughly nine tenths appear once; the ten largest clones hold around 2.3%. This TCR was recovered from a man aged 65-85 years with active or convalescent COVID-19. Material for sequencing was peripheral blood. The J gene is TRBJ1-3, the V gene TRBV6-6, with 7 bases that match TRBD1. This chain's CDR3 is CASRLDRLGGNTIYF. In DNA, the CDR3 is TGTGCCAGCAGACTGGACAGGTTAGGTGGAAACACCATATATTTT.